A single sample is the source of the 20 T cell receptor beta chains below, sequenced in a study of shared clonotypes between healthy human individuals. TCRdb keeps only in-frame clones here, not all; method: immunoSEQ multiplex PCR. This sample yields about 1 million clones, of which 65% to 80% are seen a single time; 1.2% to 1.5% belongs to the top ten. The sequencing sample was made of memory CD4+ T cells sorted from blood. Sample subset: CD45RA-negative fraction. The receptors here all came from a man aged 18-30 years in good health.

The rearrangement joins TRBV28 to TRBJ1-2, with TRBD1 identical over 9 bases. The CDR3 is 14 residues long. Trimming at V came to 4 bases and at J to 14 bases, leaving 14 bases not matched to a gene. Germline assignment: CDR1 MDHEN and CDR2 SYDVKM. The CDR3: CASSYWDRVSKLTF. The CDR3 nucleotides are TGTGCCAGCAGTTACTGGGACAGGGTTTCCAAATTAACCTTC.

The chain joins TRBV28 to TRBJ2-3, with D possibly matching TRBD2 (6 bases). Germline CDR1 and CDR2: MDHEN and SYDVKM. The CDR3 sequence is 13 residues long. Trimming took 2 bases from V and 8 from J, leaving 11 bases between them. The chain's CDR3 is CASSLTGRGTQYF. The DNA for the CDR3 is TGTGCCAGCAGTTTAACGGGGCGGGGTACGCAGTATTTT.

The chain couples TRBV6-1 to TRBJ2-3; 10 bases map to TRBD2. This CDR3 has 15 residues. CDR1 MNHNS and CDR2 SASEGT come from the germline V gene. J was trimmed by 6 bases and V by 7 bases; bases with no gene match: 10. CDR3 sequence: CASNLLAGPGDTQYF. DNA for the CDR3: TGTGCCAGCAACCTACTAGCGGGGCCAGGGGATACGCAGTATTTT.

The rearrangement joins TRBV6-5 to TRBJ1-5, with no clear D. From germline, CDR1 is MNHEY and CDR2 SVGAGI. V was cut by 8 bases and J by 5 bases, with 16 bases left in between. CDR3 length equals 14 residues. CDR3 DNA: TGTGCCAGCGGTGGAGGGTCGTCTTATCAGCCCCAGCATTTT. Amino acids: CASGGGSSYQPQHF.

The rearrangement links TRBV27 to TRBJ2-5; D may be TRBD2 (5 bases). There are 15 residues in the CDR3. Per the germline V gene, CDR1 is MNHEY and CDR2 is SMNVEV (reference sequence). Trimming took off 2 bases at V and 3 bases at J, with 13 bases between the two ends. The CDR3 here is CASSLIGVGEETQYF. The CDR3 DNA sequence: TGTGCCAGCAGTTTAATCGGGGTTGGGGAAGAGACCCAGTACTTC.

This clone was counted only a few times. The V and J genes are TRBV5-5 and TRBJ2-5; D ambiguous. Germline CDR1 is SGHKS and CDR2 is YYEKEE (reference sequence). The CDR3 is made up of 12 amino acids. The V end lost 0 bases, the J end lost 2 bases, and 2 bases lay between the germline ends. Written as DNA, the CDR3 is TGTGCCAGCAGCTTGGTTCAAGAGACCCAGTACTTC. Translation gives CASSLVQETQYF.

The rearrangement joins TRBV19 to TRBJ1-1; D gene uncertain. Trimming stripped 7 bases from V and 1 base from J, with 10 bases between. Germline V gene data show CDR1 as LNHDA and CDR2 as SQIVND (reference sequence). This CDR3 is built from 13 residues. The CDR3, as DNA: TGTGCCAGTACCAATCGGGGGAACACTGAAGCTTTCTTT. Encoded protein: CASTNRGNTEAFF.

The chain couples TRBV27 to TRBJ1-1; possibly TRBD1 for D (5 bases). The CDR3 spans 13 residues. Germline V gene data show CDR1 as MNHEY and CDR2 as SMNVEV (reference sequence). Trimming removed 1 base from V and 11 bases from J, with 14 bases in between. The CDR3 is CASSLWGREEAFF. The CDR3 nucleotides are TGTGCCAGCAGTTTATGGGGCAGGGAGGAGGCTTTCTTT.

This chain connects TRBV27 to TRBJ2-1; 9 positions agree with TRBD1. CDR3 length: 14 amino acids. Germline V gives CDR1 MNHEY, CDR2 SMNVEV (reference sequence). J gave up 8 bases and V 6 bases, and 8 bases lay outside the gene matches. CDR3 nucleotides: TGTGCCAGCAGCCGGAACAGGGGGCTAGATGAGCAGTTCTTC. The encoded protein is CASSRNRGLDEQFF.

The V gene is TRBV19, the J gene TRBJ2-7; D might be TRBD1 (5 bases). Germline assignment: CDR1 LNHDA and CDR2 SQIVND (reference sequence). The CDR3 is 13 residues long. V lost 1 base, J lost 4 bases, and 8 bases lay in between. The CDR3 protein is CASSIGGRYEQYF. DNA for the CDR3: TGTGCCAGTAGTATAGGGGGCAGGTACGAGCAGTACTTC.

The rearrangement joins TRBV6-5 to TRBJ1-2; D is ambiguous. The CDR3 is made up of 15 amino acids. Germline V gene sequence: CDR1 MNHEY, CDR2 SVGAGI. The ends were cut back, 0 bases at V and 6 bases at J, with 14 bases in the middle. In DNA, the CDR3 is TGTGCCAGCAGTTACTCCGGCGTTAAAGGGAATGGCTACACCTTC. Translation gives CASSYSGVKGNGYTF.

V and J are TRBV7-9 and TRBJ2-1; 9 nucleotides line up with TRBD2. The CDR3 spans 17 residues. The junction had 7 bases not matched to a gene; V was cut back by 1 base and J by 3 bases. Germline CDR1 and CDR2: SEHNR and FQNEAQ (reference sequence). The CDR3 sequence is CASSLVAAGGFYNEQFF. The CDR3 DNA reads TGTGCCAGCAGCTTAGTCGCAGCGGGAGGATTCTACAATGAGCAGTTCTTC.

In the case of this clone: This sample includes further DNA sequences coding for the same CDR3. CDR3 sequence reads: CASSALGDTQYF. CDR3 sequence (DNA): TGCGCCAGCAGCGCATTAGGAGATACGCAGTATTTT. The rearrangement uses TRBV5-1 and TRBJ2-3; D remains ambiguous. The germline CDR1 and CDR2 sequences are SGHRS and YFSETQ. The V gene lost 4 bases and the J gene lost 5 bases, with 8 bases spanning the gap. The CDR3 sequence is 12 residues long.

The rearrangement links TRBV7-8 to TRBJ2-2; D is perhaps TRBD1 (5 bases). V dropped 6 bases and J dropped 6 bases, with 20 bases sitting between them. The CDR3 runs 16 residues. Germline CDR1 reads SGHVS; CDR2 reads FQNEAQ. DNA for the CDR3: TGTGCCAGCAGAAAAGTGGTACAAATAGGGGCCGGGGAGCTGTTTTTT. It specifies CASRKVVQIGAGELFF.

The CDR3 here is CAISEYETGSYGYTF. In DNA, the CDR3 is TGTGCCATCAGTGAGTACGAGACAGGGTCATACGGCTACACCTTC. This sequence joins TRBV10-3 and TRBJ1-2; 7 bases align to TRBD1. The CDR3 runs to 15 residues. V gave up 1 base and J gave up 8 bases; unmatched junction bases: 10. Germline V lookup: CDR1 ENHRY, CDR2 SYGVKD.

For this clone: This likely came from a read error, as a far larger clone is one base away. The rearrangement joins TRBV11-2 to TRBJ2-3; D not certain. The CDR3 length is 12 residues. Germline values: CDR1 SGHAT, CDR2 FQNNGV. V lost 4 bases, J lost 2 bases, and 4 bases lay in between. Written as DNA, the CDR3 is TGTGCCAGCAGCTCGGACACAGATACGCAGTATTTT. Translation: CASSSDTDTQYF.

This chain joins TRBV10-2 and TRBJ1-6; 11 nucleotides align to TRBD1. The germline V gene has CDR1 WSHSY and CDR2 SAAADI. The ends lost 8 bases at V and 7 bases at J; junction bases unmatched: 1. This CDR3 is 13 amino acids long. As DNA, the CDR3 is TGCGCCAGCGGACAGGGGGCCAATTCACCCCTCCACTTT. As protein: CASGQGANSPLHF.

The chain uses TRBV30 and TRBJ1-5; D is unclear. Germline lookup yields CDR1 GTSNPN and CDR2 SVGIG (reference sequence). The CDR3 contains 13 residues. Trimming took off 2 bases at V and 4 bases at J, with 9 bases between the two ends. The CDR3 nucleotides are TGTGCCTGGAGTAGAGGGCAGAATCAGCCCCAGCATTTT. Residues: CAWSRGQNQPQHF. The complete variable domain, with remaining parts taken from reference TRBV30 and TRBJ1-5, reads SQTIHQWPATLVQPVGSPLSLECTVEGTSNPNLYWYRQAAGRGLQLLFYSVGIGQISSEVPQNLSASRPQDRQFILSSKKLLLSDSGFYLCAWSRGQNQPQHFGDGTRLSIL.

This clone was detected only a few times. The chain employs TRBV9 and TRBJ2-1, with TRBD2 identical over 8 bases. V was pared by 4 bases and J by 3 bases, with 6 bases of the junction left unmatched. This CDR3 is built from 15 residues. The germline V gene encodes CDR1 SGDLS and CDR2 YYNGEE. CDR3 residues: CASSPHSGNYNEQFF. CDR3 nucleotides: TGTGCCAGCAGCCCCCATAGCGGGAACTACAATGAGCAGTTCTTC.

This clone was seen once. The chain employs TRBV27 and TRBJ2-5, with no clear D. Near its end, the DNA agrees better with TRBJ2-7, so the J call may be wrong. CDR3 length: 14 amino acids. The germline CDR1 and CDR2 sequences are MNHEY and SMNVEV (reference sequence). In nucleotides, the CDR3 is TGTGCCAGCAGTTTAGGCCCTGGGGCCTACGAGCAGTACTTC. Translated, it gives CASSLGPGAYEQYF.